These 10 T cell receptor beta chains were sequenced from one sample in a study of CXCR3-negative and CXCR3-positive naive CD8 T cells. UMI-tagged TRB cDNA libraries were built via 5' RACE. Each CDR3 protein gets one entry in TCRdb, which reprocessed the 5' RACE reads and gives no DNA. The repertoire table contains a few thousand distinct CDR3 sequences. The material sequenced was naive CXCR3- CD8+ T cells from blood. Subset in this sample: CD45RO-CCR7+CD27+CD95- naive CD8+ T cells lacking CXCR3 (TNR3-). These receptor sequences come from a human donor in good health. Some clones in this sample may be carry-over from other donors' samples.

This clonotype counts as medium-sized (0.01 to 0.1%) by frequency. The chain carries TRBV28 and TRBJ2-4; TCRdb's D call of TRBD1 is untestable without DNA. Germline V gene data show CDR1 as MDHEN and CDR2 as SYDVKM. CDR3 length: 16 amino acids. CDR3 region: CASSLRGTLAKNIQYF.

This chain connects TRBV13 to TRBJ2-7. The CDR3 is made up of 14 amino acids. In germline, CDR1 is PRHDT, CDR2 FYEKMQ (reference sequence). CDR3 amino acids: CASSSPGTTYEQYF.

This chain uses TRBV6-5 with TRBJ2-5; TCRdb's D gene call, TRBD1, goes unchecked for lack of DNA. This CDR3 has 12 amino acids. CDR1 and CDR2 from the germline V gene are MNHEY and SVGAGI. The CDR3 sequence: CASMGVLETQYF.

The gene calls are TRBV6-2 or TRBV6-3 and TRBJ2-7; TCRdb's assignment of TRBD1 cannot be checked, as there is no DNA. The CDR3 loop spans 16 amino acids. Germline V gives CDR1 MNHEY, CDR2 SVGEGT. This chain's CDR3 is CASRSISGTEVYEQYF.

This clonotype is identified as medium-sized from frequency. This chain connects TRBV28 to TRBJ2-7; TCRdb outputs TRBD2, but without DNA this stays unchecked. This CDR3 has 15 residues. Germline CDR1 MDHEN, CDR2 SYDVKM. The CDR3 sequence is CASNLVGRRSYEQYF.

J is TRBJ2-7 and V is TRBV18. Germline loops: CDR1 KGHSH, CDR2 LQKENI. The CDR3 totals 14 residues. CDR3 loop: CASSPWTDTYEQYF.

CDR3 sequence reads: CVSSYAQANTGELFF. This chain links TRBV6-5 with TRBJ2-2. The CDR3 runs 15 residues. The V gene's germline CDR1 is MNHEY and CDR2 SVGAGI.

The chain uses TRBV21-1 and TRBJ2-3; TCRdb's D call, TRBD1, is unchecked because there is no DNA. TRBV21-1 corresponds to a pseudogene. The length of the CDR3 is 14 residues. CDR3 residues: CASTKGTPGDTQYF.

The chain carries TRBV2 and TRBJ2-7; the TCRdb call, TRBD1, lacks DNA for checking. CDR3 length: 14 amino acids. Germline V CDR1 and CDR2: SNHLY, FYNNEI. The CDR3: CASSSDSLTYEQYF.

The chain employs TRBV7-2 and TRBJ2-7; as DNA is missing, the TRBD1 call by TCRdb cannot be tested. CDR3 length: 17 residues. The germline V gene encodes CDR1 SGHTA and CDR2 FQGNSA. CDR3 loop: CASSLLKQGARFFEQYF. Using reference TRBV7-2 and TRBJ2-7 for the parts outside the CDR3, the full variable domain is GAGVSQSPSNKVTEKGKDVELRCDPISGHTALYWYRQSLGQGLEFLIYFQGNSAPDKSGLPSDRFSAERTGGSVSTLTIQRTQQEDSAVYLCASSLLKQGARFFEQYFGPGTRLTVT.